One T cell receptor beta chain is described in this entry. From germline, CDR1 is SGDLS and CDR2 YYNGEE. CDR3 length equals 14 residues. Between the trimmed V and J ends, which lost 2 bases and 2 bases, there was a span of 8 bases. These data come from a study of radiation and T cells in renal cell carcinoma. On the study more broadly: Nephrectomy followed 15 Gy stereotactic body radiation by 4 weeks.

Repertoires were generated with immunoSEQ multiplex PCR, while TCRdb's copy carries only in-frame clones and drops some. The table includes about 150,000 clones, around 90% detected once. The time point was: blood 2 weeks post-SBRT. Treatment: 15 Gy SBRT to primary tumor, nephrectomy 4 weeks later. Radiation-treated patients gave blood at baseline, week 2 and week 4. The input for sequencing was blood, taken from a patient whose treatment included radiotherapy and nephrectomy. This sequence was found in a woman in her forties or fifties with renal cell carcinoma. The rearrangement joins TRBV9 to TRBJ2-1; D is undetermined. CDR3 coding DNA: TGTGCCAGCAGCGTTTTGGAAACCTACAATGAGCAGTTCTTC. This sequence encodes CASSVLETYNEQFF.